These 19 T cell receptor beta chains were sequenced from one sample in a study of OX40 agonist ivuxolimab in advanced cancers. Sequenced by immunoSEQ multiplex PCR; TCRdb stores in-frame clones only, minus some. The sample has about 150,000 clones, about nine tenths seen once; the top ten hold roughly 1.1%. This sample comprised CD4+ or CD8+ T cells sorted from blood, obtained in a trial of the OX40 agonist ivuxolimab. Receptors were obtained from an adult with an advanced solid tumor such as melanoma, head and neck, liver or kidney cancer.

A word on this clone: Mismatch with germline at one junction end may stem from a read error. CDR3 in amino acids: CASSKDRGTNIQYF. The CDR3, as DNA: TGTGCCAGCAGCAAAGACAGGGGCACAAACATTCAGTACTTC. The chain has TRBV4-2 and TRBJ2-4, with 8 nucleotides matching TRBD1. In germline, CDR1 is LGHNA, CDR2 YNFKEQ. The CDR3 has 14 amino acids.

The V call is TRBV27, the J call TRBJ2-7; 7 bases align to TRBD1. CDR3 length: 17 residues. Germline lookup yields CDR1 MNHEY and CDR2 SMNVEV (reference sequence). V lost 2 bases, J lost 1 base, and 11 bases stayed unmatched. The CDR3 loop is CASSLRGPGAFSYEQYF. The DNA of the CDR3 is TGTGCCAGCAGTTTAAGGGGGCCAGGGGCGTTTTCCTACGAGCAGTACTTC.

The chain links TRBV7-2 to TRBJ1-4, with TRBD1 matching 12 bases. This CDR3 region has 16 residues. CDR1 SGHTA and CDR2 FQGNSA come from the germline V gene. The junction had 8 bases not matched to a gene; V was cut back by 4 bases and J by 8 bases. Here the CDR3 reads CASSYSSGTGGEKLFF. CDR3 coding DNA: TGTGCCAGCAGCTATTCATCCGGGACAGGGGGCGAAAAACTGTTTTTT.

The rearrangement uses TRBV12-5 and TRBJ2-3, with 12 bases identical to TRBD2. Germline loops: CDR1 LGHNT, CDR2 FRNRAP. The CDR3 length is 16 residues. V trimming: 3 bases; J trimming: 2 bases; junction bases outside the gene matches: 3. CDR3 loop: CASGLGLAGHTDTQYF. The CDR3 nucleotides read TGTGCTAGTGGTTTAGGACTAGCGGGACACACAGATACGCAGTATTTT.

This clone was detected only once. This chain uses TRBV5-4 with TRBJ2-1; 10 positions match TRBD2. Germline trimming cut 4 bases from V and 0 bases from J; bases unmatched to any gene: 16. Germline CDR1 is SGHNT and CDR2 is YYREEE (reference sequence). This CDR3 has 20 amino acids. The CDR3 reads CASSAGGRLAGVSSYNEQFF. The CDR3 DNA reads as TGTGCCAGCAGCGCCGGAGGTAGGCTAGCGGGAGTCAGCTCCTACAATGAGCAGTTCTTC.

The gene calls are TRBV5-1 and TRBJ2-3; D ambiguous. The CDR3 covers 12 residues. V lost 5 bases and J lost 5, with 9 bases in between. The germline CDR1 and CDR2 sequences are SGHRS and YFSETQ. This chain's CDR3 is CASRMTGDTQYF. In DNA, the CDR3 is TGCGCCAGCAGAATGACTGGAGATACGCAGTATTTT.

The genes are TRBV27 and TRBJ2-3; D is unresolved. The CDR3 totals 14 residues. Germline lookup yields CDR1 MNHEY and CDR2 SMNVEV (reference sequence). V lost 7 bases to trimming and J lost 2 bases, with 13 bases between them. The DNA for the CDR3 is TGTGCCAGCAAAGAAGTGGAATACACAGATACGCAGTATTTT. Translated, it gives CASKEVEYTDTQYF.

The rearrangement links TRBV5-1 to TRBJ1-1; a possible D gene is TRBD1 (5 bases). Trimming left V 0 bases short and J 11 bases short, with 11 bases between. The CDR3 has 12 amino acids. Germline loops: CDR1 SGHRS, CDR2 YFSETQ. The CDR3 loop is CASSLEWGDAFF. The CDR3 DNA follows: TGCGCCAGCAGCTTGGAGTGGGGCGATGCTTTCTTT.

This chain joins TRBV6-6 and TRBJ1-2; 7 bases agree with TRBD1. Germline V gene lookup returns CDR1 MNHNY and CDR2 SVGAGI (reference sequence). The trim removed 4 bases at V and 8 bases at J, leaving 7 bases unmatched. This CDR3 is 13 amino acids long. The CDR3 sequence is CASSSSSGGGYTF. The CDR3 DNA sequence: TGTGCCAGCAGTTCAAGCTCAGGGGGAGGCTACACCTTC.

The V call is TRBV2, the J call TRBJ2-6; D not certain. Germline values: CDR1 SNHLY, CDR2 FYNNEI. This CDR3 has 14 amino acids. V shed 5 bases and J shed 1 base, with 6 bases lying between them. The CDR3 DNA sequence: TGTGCCAGCAGTCCATTATCTGGGGCCAACGTCCTGACTTTC. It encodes CASSPLSGANVLTF. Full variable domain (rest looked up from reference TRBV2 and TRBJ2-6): EPEVTQTPSHQVTQMGQEVILRCVPISNHLYFYWYRQILGQKVEFLVSFYNNEISEKSEIFDDQFSVERPDGSNFTLKIRSTKLEDSAMYFCASSPLSGANVLTFGAGSRLTVL.

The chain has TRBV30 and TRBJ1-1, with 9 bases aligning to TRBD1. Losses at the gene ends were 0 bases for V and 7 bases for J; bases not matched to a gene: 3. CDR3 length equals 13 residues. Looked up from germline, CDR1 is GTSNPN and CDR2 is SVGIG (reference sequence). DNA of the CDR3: TGTGCCTGGAGTGTACAGGGGGCGGTTGAAGCTTTCTTT. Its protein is CAWSVQGAVEAFF.

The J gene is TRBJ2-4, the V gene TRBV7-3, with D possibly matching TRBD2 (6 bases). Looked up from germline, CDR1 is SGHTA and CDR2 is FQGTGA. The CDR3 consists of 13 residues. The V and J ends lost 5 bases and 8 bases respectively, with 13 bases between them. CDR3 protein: CASSPSWRDIQYF. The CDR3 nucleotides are TGTGCCAGCAGCCCGTCCTGGAGGGACATTCAGTACTTC. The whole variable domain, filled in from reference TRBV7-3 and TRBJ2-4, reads GAGVSQTPSNKVTEKGKYVELRCDPISGHTALYWYRQSLGQGPEFLIYFQGTGAADDSGLPNDRFFAVRPEGSVSTLKIQRTERGDSAVYLCASSPSWRDIQYFGAGTRLSVL.

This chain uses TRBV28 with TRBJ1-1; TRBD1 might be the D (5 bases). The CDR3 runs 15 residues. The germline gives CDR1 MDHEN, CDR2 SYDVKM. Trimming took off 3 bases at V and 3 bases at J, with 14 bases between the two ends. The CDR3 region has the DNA TGTGCCAGCAGTTTTCGTATCGGGGGGGACACTGAAGCTTTCTTT. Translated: CASSFRIGGDTEAFF.

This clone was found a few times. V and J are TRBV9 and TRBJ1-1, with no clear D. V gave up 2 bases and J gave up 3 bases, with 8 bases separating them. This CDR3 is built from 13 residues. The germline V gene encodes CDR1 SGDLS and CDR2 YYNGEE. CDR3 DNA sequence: TGTGCCAGCAGCGTTGGTGGGGACACTGAAGCTTTCTTT. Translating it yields CASSVGGDTEAFF.

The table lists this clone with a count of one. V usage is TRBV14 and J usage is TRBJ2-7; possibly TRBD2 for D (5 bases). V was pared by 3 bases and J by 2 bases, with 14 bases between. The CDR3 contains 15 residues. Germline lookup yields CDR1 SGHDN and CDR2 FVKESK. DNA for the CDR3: TGTGCCAGCAGCCAGTACTGGGGAGACCCCTACGAGCAGTACTTC. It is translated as CASSQYWGDPYEQYF. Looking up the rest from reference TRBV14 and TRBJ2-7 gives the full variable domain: EAGVTQFPSHSVIEKGQTVTLRCDPISGHDNLYWYRRVMGKEIKFLLHFVKESKQDESGMPNNRFLAERTGGTYSTLKVQPAELEDSGVYFCASSQYWGDPYEQYFGPGTRLTVT.

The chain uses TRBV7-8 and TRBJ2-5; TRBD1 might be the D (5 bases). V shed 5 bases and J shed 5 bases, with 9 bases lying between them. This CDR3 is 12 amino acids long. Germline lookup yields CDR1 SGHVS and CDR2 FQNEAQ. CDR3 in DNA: TGTGCCAGCAGCCCTGGGGCGGAGACCCAGTACTTC. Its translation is CASSPGAETQYF. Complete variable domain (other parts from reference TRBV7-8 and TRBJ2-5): GAGVSQSPRYKVAKRGQDVALRCDPISGHVSLFWYQQALGQGPEFLTYFQNEAQLDKSGLPSDRFFAERPEGSVSTLKIQRTQQEDSAVYLCASSPGAETQYFGPGTRLLVL.

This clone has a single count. The CDR3 sequence is CASSLGGSGITDTQYF. The CDR3, as DNA: TGCGCCAGCAGCTTGGGAGGGAGCGGGATCACAGATACGCAGTATTTT. The chain is built from TRBV5-1 and TRBJ2-3; 7 nucleotides line up with TRBD2. V lost 0 bases and J lost 2; bases outside the gene matches: 6. This CDR3 spans 16 amino acids. The V gene's germline CDR1 is SGHRS and CDR2 YFSETQ.

CDR3 DNA sequence: TGTGCCAGCAGAGATGGAGGTGAGGGGGCGGGTCAGCCCCAGCATTTT. It specifies CASRDGGEGAGQPQHF. The J gene is TRBJ1-5, the V gene TRBV2; TRBD1 matches 7 bases. The CDR3 consists of 16 residues. Unmatched junction bases numbered 14, after V lost 6 bases and J lost 6 bases. Germline V lookup: CDR1 SNHLY, CDR2 FYNNEI.

Here the CDR3 reads CASSESDRWGYGYTF. DNA of the CDR3: TGTGCCAGCAGTGAGAGTGACAGGTGGGGCTATGGCTACACCTTC. The chain joins TRBV25-1 to TRBJ1-2, with D tentatively TRBD1 (6 bases). V was trimmed by 3 bases and J by 4 bases, leaving 15 bases between them. Germline V gene sequence: CDR1 MGHDK, CDR2 SYGVNS. The CDR3 has 15 amino acids.